Each of the 28 T cell receptor beta chains below was sequenced from the same sample in a study of blood T cell repertoires in COVID-19. Measured with immunoSEQ multiplex PCR; TCRdb has only the in-frame clones, and not every one. The data show more than 150,000 clones, with over 90% seen just once and approximately 0.5% held by the top ten. The sequencing sample was made of peripheral blood. The receptors derive from a man aged 45-60 years with acute or convalescent COVID-19.

This clone was observed once. This chain links TRBV5-5 with TRBJ1-2; the D is unclear. V lost 5 bases, J lost 0 bases, and 14 bases lay in between. CDR1 SGHKS and CDR2 YYEKEE come from the germline V gene (reference sequence). The length of the CDR3 is 15 residues. The CDR3 here is CASRTLLAPNYGYTF. In DNA, the CDR3 is TGTGCCAGCAGGACTCTCCTAGCGCCTAACTATGGCTACACCTTC.

The CDR3 bases are TGTGCCAGCAGTTCCGGGACAGGGGTCTACAATGAGCAGTTCTTC. Its translation: CASSSGTGVYNEQFF. V gene TRBV28 combines with J gene TRBJ2-1; 10 bases agree with TRBD1. There are 15 residues in the CDR3. Germline V gives CDR1 MDHEN, CDR2 SYDVKM. Losses at the gene ends were 4 bases for V and 3 bases for J; bases not matched to a gene: 3.

The genes are TRBV20-1 and TRBJ1-2; D is uncertain. The length of the CDR3 is 11 residues. Trimming shortened V by 1 base and J by 7 bases, and 7 bases separated the two germline ends. Looked up from germline, CDR1 is DFQATT and CDR2 is SNEGSKA (reference sequence). The CDR3 region is CSARAQIGYTF. CDR3 nucleotide sequence: TGCAGTGCTAGAGCACAGATTGGCTACACCTTC.

The genes are TRBV5-5 and TRBJ1-4; D ambiguous. This CDR3 has 16 residues. Trimming took 0 bases from V and 0 from J, leaving 9 bases between them. CDR1 SGHKS and CDR2 YYEKEE come from the germline V gene (reference sequence). CDR3 nucleotide sequence: TGTGCCAGCAGCTTGGGCCAACACACAACTAATGAAAAACTGTTTTTT. Translation gives CASSLGQHTTNEKLFF.

The V gene is TRBV15, the J gene TRBJ2-5; D is ambiguous. Germline CDR1 and CDR2: LNHNV and YYDKDF (reference sequence). The CDR3 is 15 amino acids. The V gene lost 1 base and the J gene lost 4 bases, with 13 bases spanning the gap. CDR3 coding DNA: TGTGCCACCAGCAGAGCTAGTAGGTTGTCAGAGACCCAGTACTTC. It codes for CATSRASRLSETQYF.

The rearrangement joins TRBV28 to TRBJ2-6, with a weak D call TRBD1 (6 bases). V dropped 3 bases and J dropped 1 base, with 16 bases sitting between them. This CDR3 spans 18 amino acids. CDR1 and CDR2 (germline): MDHEN, SYDVKM. The CDR3 coding sequence is TGTGCCAGCAGTTTGATACCGGGACAACCATCTGGGGCCAACGTCCTGACTTTC. Amino acids: CASSLIPGQPSGANVLTF.

V is TRBV9 and J is TRBJ2-2; possibly TRBD1 for D (6 bases). CDR1 and CDR2 from the germline V gene are SGDLS and YYNGEE. This CDR3 is 13 amino acids long. V was shortened by 2 bases and J by 7 bases, with 9 bases between the two germline ends. CDR3 sequence reads: CASSVKQGGELFF. The DNA of the CDR3 is TGTGCCAGCAGCGTCAAACAGGGCGGGGAGCTGTTTTTT.

The rearrangement links TRBV3-1 (or the pseudogene TRBV3-2) to TRBJ2-1; possibly TRBD2 for D (6 bases). Trimming took off 3 bases at V and 1 base at J, with 13 bases between the two ends. Germline loops: CDR1 LGHDT, CDR2 YNNKEL (reference sequence). CDR3 length equals 16 residues. CDR3 bases: TGTGCCAGCAGCCACTCCGGGAGTATATCCTACAATGAGCAGTTCTTC. Protein sequence: CASSHSGSISYNEQFF.

This sequence joins TRBV28 and TRBJ1-2; D may be TRBD1 (5 bases). The germline V gene encodes CDR1 MDHEN and CDR2 SYDVKM. V was shortened by 5 bases and J by 3 bases, with 16 bases between the two germline ends. The CDR3 has 15 amino acids. CDR3: CASSISGKLDYGYTF. The CDR3 DNA follows: TGTGCCAGCAGTATTTCAGGGAAGCTCGACTATGGCTACACCTTC.

This sequence joins TRBV28 and TRBJ2-5; 10 bases line up with TRBD2. The germline V gene encodes CDR1 MDHEN and CDR2 SYDVKM. The junction had 7 bases not matched to a gene; V was cut back by 1 base and J by 5 bases. This CDR3 has 16 amino acids. CDR3 coding DNA: TGTGCCAGCAGTTTATCCAGCGGGAGGGCTGGGGAGACCCAGTACTTC. It codes for CASSLSSGRAGETQYF.

The chain has TRBV5-6 and TRBJ1-4; D is perhaps TRBD1 (5 bases). Germline V gene data show CDR1 as SGHDT and CDR2 as YYEEEE. V gave up 2 bases and J gave up 8 bases, with 16 bases separating them. The CDR3 runs 15 residues. CDR3: CASSFFGRAEEKLFF. CDR3 coding DNA: TGTGCCAGCAGCTTCTTTGGCAGGGCCGAAGAAAAACTGTTTTTT.

This rearrangement joins TRBV5-1 to TRBJ1-2; perhaps TRBD1 as D (6 bases). V lost 0 bases to trimming and J lost 4 bases, with 10 bases between them. Germline V gives CDR1 SGHRS, CDR2 YFSETQ. CDR3 length equals 14 residues. The CDR3 is CASSLDRVGYGYTF. The CDR3 DNA is TGCGCCAGCAGCTTGGACAGGGTTGGCTATGGCTACACCTTC.

V and J are TRBV24-1 and TRBJ2-3; TRBD1 matches at 11 bases. Germline values: CDR1 KGHDR, CDR2 SFDVKD. Losses at the gene ends were 3 bases for V and 1 base for J; bases not matched to a gene: 2. CDR3 length: 16 residues. DNA of the CDR3: TGTGCCACCAGTGATGGACAGGGGGCACGCACAGATACGCAGTATTTT. This gives the protein CATSDGQGARTDTQYF.

The rearrangement uses TRBV11-2 and TRBJ1-2; the D gene is possibly TRBD1 (6 bases). V was clipped by 3 bases and J by 8 bases, with 25 bases between them. From germline, CDR1 is SGHAT and CDR2 FQNNGV. CDR3 length: 17 amino acids. Here the CDR3 reads CASSLFGGARSGGGYTF. CDR3 DNA sequence: TGTGCCAGCAGCTTGTTCGGTGGGGCCAGGTCGGGGGGCGGCTACACCTTC. Filled out from reference TRBV11-2 and TRBJ1-2, the complete variable domain reads EAGVAQSPRYKIIEKRQSVAFWCNPISGHATLYWYQQILGQGPKLLIQFQNNGVVDDSQLPKDRFSAERLKGVDSTLKIQPAKLEDSAVYLCASSLFGGARSGGGYTFGSGTRLTVV.

The chain joins TRBV12-3 or TRBV12-4 to TRBJ2-1; D gene uncertain. The V gene lost 6 bases and the J gene lost 10 bases, with 10 bases spanning the gap. The CDR3 runs 11 residues. The CDR3 loop reads CASSLTIEQFF. The DNA of the CDR3 is TGTGCCAGCAGCCTTACAATCGAGCAGTTCTTC.

This sequence joins TRBV29-1 and TRBJ1-2; a possible D gene is TRBD1 (5 bases). V lost 3 bases and J 5 bases, leaving 13 bases between the germline ends. Germline CDR1 is SQVTM and CDR2 is ANQGSEA. This CDR3 is built from 13 residues. CDR3 bases: TGCAGCGTTGATCAGGGCCTCCTATATGGCTACACCTTC. Protein sequence: CSVDQGLLYGYTF.

V usage is TRBV7-2 and J usage is TRBJ1-2; 9 bases line up with TRBD1. The CDR3 is 18 residues long. The V gene end was trimmed by 1 base and the J gene end by 0 bases; junction bases not matched to a gene: 9. Looked up from germline, CDR1 is SGHTA and CDR2 is FQGNSA. CDR3 protein: CASSLGLPGQGSNYGYTF. In DNA, the CDR3 is TGTGCCAGCAGCTTAGGACTACCGGGACAGGGATCTAACTATGGCTACACCTTC.

V is TRBV4-2 and J is TRBJ2-2, with D perhaps matching TRBD2 (5 bases). CDR3 length equals 15 residues. With 0 bases removed from V and 3 bases from J, the gap between germline ends came to 8 bases. CDR1 and CDR2 (germline): LGHNA, YNFKEQ. In nucleotides, the CDR3 is TGTGCCAGCAGCCAAGATTGGGGAGACACCGGGGAGCTGTTTTTT. It yields the protein CASSQDWGDTGELFF.

This chain joins TRBV24-1 and TRBJ2-2; D call uncertain. The CDR3 runs 14 residues. The V gene's germline CDR1 is KGHDR and CDR2 SFDVKD. Deletions cut 2 bases from V and 5 bases from J, with 8 bases between. The CDR3 sequence is CATSDSSGTGELFF. CDR3 nucleotides: TGTGCCACCAGTGATTCATCCGGGACCGGGGAGCTGTTTTTT.

The rearrangement joins TRBV2 to TRBJ2-1; D is possibly TRBD1 (6 bases). The V and J ends lost 7 bases and 8 bases respectively, with 21 bases between them. In germline, CDR1 is SNHLY, CDR2 FYNNEI. The length of the CDR3 is 15 residues. DNA of the CDR3: TGTGCCAGCACCCGACGGCAGGGGTTTAACGATGAGCAGTTCTTC. It is translated as CASTRRQGFNDEQFF.

The genes are TRBV28 and TRBJ1-3, with D possibly TRBD1 on 6 matching bases. This CDR3 is built from 13 residues. CDR1 and CDR2 (germline): MDHEN, SYDVKM. Trimming stripped 7 bases from V and 8 bases from J, with 15 bases between. The chain's CDR3 is CASNGQGLDTIYF. CDR3 in DNA: TGTGCCAGCAACGGGCAGGGGTTAGACACCATATATTTT. Complete variable domain (other parts from reference TRBV28 and TRBJ1-3): DVKVTQSSRYLVKRTGEKVFLECVQDMDHENMFWYRQDPGLGLRLIYFSYDVKMKEKGDIPEGYSVSREKKERFSLILESASTNQTSMYLCASNGQGLDTIYFGEGSWLTVV.

The chain employs TRBV4-1 and TRBJ2-1, with 9 bases aligning to TRBD1. From germline, CDR1 is MGHRA and CDR2 YSYEKL. The CDR3 sequence is 17 residues long. V trimming: 4 bases; J trimming: 0 bases; junction bases outside the gene matches: 7. Written as DNA, the CDR3 is TGCGCCAGCAGCCTCTCCTCGACAGGGGGCTCCTACAATGAGCAGTTCTTC. This encodes CASSLSSTGGSYNEQFF.

This chain connects TRBV6-5 to TRBJ1-1, with 10 bases matching TRBD1. The CDR3 runs to 14 residues. The germline V gene has CDR1 MNHEY and CDR2 SVGAGI. Unmatched junction bases numbered 1, after V lost 6 bases and J lost 0 bases. The CDR3 nucleotides are TGTGCCAGCAGGGGACAGGGGATGAACACTGAAGCTTTCTTT. Translated: CASRGQGMNTEAFF.

The chain joins TRBV28 to TRBJ2-7, with 8 nucleotides matching TRBD1. The CDR3 has 20 amino acids. V lost 6 bases to trimming and J lost 3 bases; unmatched junction nucleotides: 25. Germline assignment: CDR1 MDHEN and CDR2 SYDVKM. CDR3 nucleotide sequence: TGTGCCAGCAGGACGGCCGTTTTGCCCTTGTCAGGGGGCCTCCACTACGAGCAGTACGTC. Translation: CASRTAVLPLSGGLHYEQYV.

The chain recombines TRBV15 with TRBJ2-5, with a weak D call TRBD1 (6 bases). Germline CDR1 is LNHNV and CDR2 is YYDKDF (reference sequence). The germline V and J ends were trimmed by 5 bases and 5 bases, with 12 bases remaining between them. The CDR3 runs to 13 residues. The DNA of the CDR3 is TGTGCCACCAGCCCTCTTAGGGGGGAGACCCAGTACTTC. Its protein is CATSPLRGETQYF. Based on the CDR3 plus reference TRBV15 and TRBJ2-5, the full variable domain is DAMVIQNPRYQVTQFGKPVTLSCSQTLNHNVMYWYQQKSSQAPKLLFHYYDKDFNNEADTPDNFQSRRPNTSFCFLDIRSPGLGDTAMYLCATSPLRGETQYFGPGTRLLVL.

CDR3 sequence: CASSPGAGVQRPQYF. In nucleotides, the CDR3 is TGTGCCAGCTCACCGGGGGCGGGGGTCCAGAGACCCCAGTACTTC. This chain connects TRBV18 to TRBJ2-5, with D tentatively TRBD2 (7 bases). Trimming left V 3 bases short and J 9 bases short, with 20 bases between. The CDR3 has 15 residues. CDR1 is KGHSH, CDR2 LQKENI, per germline.

The J gene is TRBJ2-7, the V gene TRBV6-5; 11 positions agree with TRBD1. There are 15 residues in the CDR3. V was pared by 0 bases and J by 6 bases, with 4 bases of the junction left unmatched. In germline, CDR1 is MNHEY, CDR2 SVGAGI. CDR3 residues: CASSYSGTGGPEQYF. The DNA of the CDR3 is TGTGCCAGCAGTTACTCCGGGACAGGGGGACCCGAGCAGTACTTC.

The chain has TRBV28 and TRBJ2-1; TRBD1 might be the D (6 bases). This CDR3 contains 16 residues. Germline V CDR1 and CDR2: MDHEN, SYDVKM. V lost 1 base to trimming and J lost 2 bases, with 12 bases between them. The CDR3 loop reads CASSLLPGVTYNEQFF. The CDR3 DNA follows: TGTGCCAGCAGTTTATTGCCAGGGGTTACCTACAATGAGCAGTTCTTC.